A selection of T cell receptor beta chains follows, all from one sample in a study of T cell repertoires in cytomegalovirus infection. MiXCR was run by TCRdb on the reads, yielding one entry per CDR3 protein. The sample consists of about 570,000 distinct CDR3 sequences, 40% of them appearing once. Antigens for these TCRs are unknown. The sample in question was cultured PBMCs, obtained from culture after CMV antigen stimulation. All receptors come from a human donor in good health (CMV status not recorded). Some clones in this sample may be carry-over from other donors' samples. Each CDR3 is given with its conserved first and last residue. Each record gives: J gene, clone size, D gene, V gene, CDR3 DNA, CDR3 protein. The D gene is left open where the match is weak. Rows give clone size only sometimes, using once, few, many, or a class for an expanded clone.

TRBJ2-1 | . | TRBD2 | TRBV4-1 | TGCGCCAGCAGCCCCAATAGCGGGAGGGTATCGTATGAGCAGTTCTTC | CASSPNSGRVSYEQFF
TRBJ1-4 | . | TRBD1 | TRBV7-9 | TGTGCCAGCAGCTTAACAGGGGGCCTGGGTGAAAAACTGTTTTTT | CASSLTGGLGEKLFF
TRBJ2-4 | . | . | TRBV12-3/TRBV12-4 | TGTGCCAGCAGTCTTAGGACGTTTGGGAACATTCAGTACTTC | CASSLRTFGNIQYF
TRBJ1-6 | once | . | TRBV12-3/TRBV12-4 | TGTGCCAGCAGCAGGCCCCCAGGGGCACCCCTCCACTTT | CASSRPPGAPLHF
TRBJ2-2 | few | . | TRBV7-2 | TGTGCCAGCAGCTTAGGTTCCAGGGGGAGGTCCGGGGAGCTGTTTTTT | CASSLGSRGRSGELFF
TRBJ1-1 | few | . | TRBV7-2 | TGTGCCAGCAGCTTATACACGGGGAACACTGAAGCTTTCTTT | CASSLYTGNTEAFF
TRBJ1-1 | many | . | TRBV7-6 | TGTGCCAGCAGCTTATGGACCCTGAACACTGAAGCTTTCTTT | CASSLWTLNTEAFF
TRBJ2-7 | . | TRBD2 | TRBV12-3/TRBV12-4 | TGTGCCAGCAAGGGGACTAGCGGGAAATACGAGCAGTACTTC | CASKGTSGKYEQYF
TRBJ2-5 | few | . | TRBV5-1 | TGCGCCAGCAGCTATTCAACAGGAATGCTCGGAGAGACCCAGTACTTC | CASSYSTGMLGETQYF
TRBJ2-3 | once | TRBD2 | TRBV7-9 | TGTGCCAGCAGCTTCCAATCGGGACTAGCTAGCACAGATACGCAGTATTTT | CASSFQSGLASTDTQYF
TRBJ2-5 | . | . | TRBV27 | TGTGCCAGAAGAAACTCACCGCCCCAAGAGACCCAGTACTTC | CARRNSPPQETQYF
TRBJ2-5 | . | TRBD1 | TRBV19 | TGTGCCACTCGTCGACAGGGACAAGAGACCCAGTACTTC | CATRRQGQETQYF
TRBJ2-3 | many | . | TRBV7-6 | TGTGCCAGCAGCCCCTCTTCCGATACGCAGTATTTT | CASSPSSDTQYF